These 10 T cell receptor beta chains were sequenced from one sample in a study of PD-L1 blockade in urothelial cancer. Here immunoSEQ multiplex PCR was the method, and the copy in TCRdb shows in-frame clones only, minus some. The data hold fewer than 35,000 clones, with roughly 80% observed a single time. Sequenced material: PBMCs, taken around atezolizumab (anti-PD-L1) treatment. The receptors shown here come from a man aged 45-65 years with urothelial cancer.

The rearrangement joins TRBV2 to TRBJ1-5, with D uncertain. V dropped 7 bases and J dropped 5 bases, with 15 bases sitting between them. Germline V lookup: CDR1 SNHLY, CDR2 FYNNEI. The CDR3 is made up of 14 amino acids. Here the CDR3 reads CASIRGNGDQPQHF. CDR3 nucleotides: TGTGCCAGCATTCGCGGGAATGGCGATCAGCCCCAGCATTTT.

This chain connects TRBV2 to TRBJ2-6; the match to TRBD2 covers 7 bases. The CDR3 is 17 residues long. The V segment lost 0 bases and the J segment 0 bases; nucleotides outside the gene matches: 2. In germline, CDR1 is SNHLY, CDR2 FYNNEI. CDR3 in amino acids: CASSEARGTSGANVLTF. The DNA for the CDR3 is TGTGCCAGCAGTGAAGCGCGGGGGACCTCTGGGGCCAACGTCCTGACTTTC.

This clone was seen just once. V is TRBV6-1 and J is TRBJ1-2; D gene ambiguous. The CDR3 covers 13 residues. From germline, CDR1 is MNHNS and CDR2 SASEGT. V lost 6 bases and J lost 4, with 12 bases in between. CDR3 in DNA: TGTGCCAGCAGCGGCGACGGACTCTATGGCTACACCTTC. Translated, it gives CASSGDGLYGYTF.

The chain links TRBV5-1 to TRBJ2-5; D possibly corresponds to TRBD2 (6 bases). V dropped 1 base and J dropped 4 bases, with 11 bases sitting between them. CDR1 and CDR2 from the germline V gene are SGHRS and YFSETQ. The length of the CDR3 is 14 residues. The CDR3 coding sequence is TGCGCCAGCAGCTTGATGCGGGGACGAGAGACCCAGTACTTC. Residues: CASSLMRGRETQYF.

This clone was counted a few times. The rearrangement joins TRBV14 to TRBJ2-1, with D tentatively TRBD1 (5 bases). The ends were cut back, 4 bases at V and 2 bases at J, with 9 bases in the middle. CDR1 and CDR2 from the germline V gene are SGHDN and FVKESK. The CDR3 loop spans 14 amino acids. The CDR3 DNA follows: TGTGCCAGCAGCCTTCAGGGAACCTACAATGAGCAGTTCTTC. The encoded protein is CASSLQGTYNEQFF.

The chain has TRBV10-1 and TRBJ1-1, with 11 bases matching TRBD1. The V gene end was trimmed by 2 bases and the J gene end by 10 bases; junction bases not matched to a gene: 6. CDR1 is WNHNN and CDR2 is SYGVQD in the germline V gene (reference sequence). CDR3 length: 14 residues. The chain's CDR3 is CASSETGQGDGAFF. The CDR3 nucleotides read TGCGCCAGCAGTGAGACGGGACAGGGGGATGGAGCTTTCTTT.

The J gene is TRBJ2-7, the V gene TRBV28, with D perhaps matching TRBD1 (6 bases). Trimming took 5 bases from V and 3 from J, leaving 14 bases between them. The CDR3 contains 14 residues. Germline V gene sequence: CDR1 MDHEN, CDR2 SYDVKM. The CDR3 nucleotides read TGTGCCAGCAGTAAACAGGGTAGTGGCTACGAGCAGTACGTC. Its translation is CASSKQGSGYEQYV.

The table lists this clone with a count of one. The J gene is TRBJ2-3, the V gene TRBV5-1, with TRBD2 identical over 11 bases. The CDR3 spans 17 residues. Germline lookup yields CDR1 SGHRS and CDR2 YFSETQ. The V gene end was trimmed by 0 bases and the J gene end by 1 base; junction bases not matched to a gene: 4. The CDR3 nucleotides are TGCGCCAGCAGCTTGGCTAGCGGGGGGCTACGCACAGATACGCAGTATTTT. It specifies CASSLASGGLRTDTQYF.

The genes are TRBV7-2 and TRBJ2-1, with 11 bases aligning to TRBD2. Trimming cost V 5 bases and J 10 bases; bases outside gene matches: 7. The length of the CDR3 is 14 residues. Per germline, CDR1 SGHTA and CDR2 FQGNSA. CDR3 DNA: TGTGCCAGCAGCCCGGGACTAGCGGCCAGCGAGCAGTTCTTC. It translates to CASSPGLAASEQFF. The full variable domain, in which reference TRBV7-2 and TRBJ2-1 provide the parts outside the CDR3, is GAGVSQSPSNKVTEKGKDVELRCDPISGHTALYWYRQSLGQGLEFLIYFQGNSAPDKSGLPSDRFSAERTGGSVSTLTIQRTQQEDSAVYLCASSPGLAASEQFFGPGTRLTVL.

CDR3 DNA: TGTGCCAGCACCCGGGACGGGAGGGGGAATGAAAAACTGTTTTTT. Its protein product is CASTRDGRGNEKLFF. This chain connects TRBV2 to TRBJ1-4; D possibly corresponds to TRBD1 (6 bases). Germline CDR1 reads SNHLY; CDR2 reads FYNNEI. CDR3 length: 15 amino acids. Trimming took 7 bases from V and 5 from J, leaving 17 bases between them.